What follows are 20 T cell receptor beta chains derived from one specimen sequenced in a study of shared clonotypes between healthy human individuals (TCRdb year 2020). Libraries were built with the immunoSEQ multiplex PCR assay. TCRdb's version of the immuneACCESS table is confined to in-frame rearrangements and falls short of the full clone set. An unresolved V gene accounts for under half of the shortfall where checked; the remainder is of unknown origin. This sample is represented by about 2.3 million clones; about 92% of them were singletons. The leading ten clones occupy 0.3% to 0.4% of the sample. Sequenced material: naive CD4+ T cells from PBMCs. What the cell subset or site label conveys for this sample: CD45RA+ positively selected. These receptors originate from a man aged 18-30 years in good health. Some clones in this sample may be carry-over from other donors' samples.

This rearrangement joins TRBV5-6 to TRBJ2-2; D tentatively fits TRBD1 or TRBD2 (6 bases each). CDR3 length equals 14 residues. The V end was cut by 1 base, the J end by 6 bases, with 10 bases between. In germline, CDR1 is SGHDT, CDR2 YYEEEE. The DNA for the CDR3 is TGTGCCAGCAGCTTGTTGGGGGGCTCCGGGGAGCTGTTTTTT. Translation: CASSLLGGSGELFF.

Of note for this clone: This sample also contains other DNA sequences that code for the same CDR3. V is TRBV5-1 and J is TRBJ2-5; a possible D gene is TRBD1 (5 bases). The CDR3 covers 14 residues. Germline lookup yields CDR1 SGHRS and CDR2 YFSETQ. Trimming removed 2 bases at V and 5 bases at J, with 13 bases between. The CDR3 reads CASSLEGVGETQYF. In DNA, the CDR3 is TGCGCCAGCAGCTTAGAAGGGGTGGGTGAGACCCAGTACTTC.

The chain links TRBV6-5 to TRBJ2-1; TRBD1 aligns across 7 bases. V lost 5 bases to trimming and J lost 0 bases; unmatched junction nucleotides: 4. This CDR3 is 15 amino acids long. Germline loops: CDR1 MNHEY, CDR2 SVGAGI. The DNA for the CDR3 is TGTGCCAGCAGTATCCGACAGGGCTCCTACAATGAGCAGTTCTTC. This gives the protein CASSIRQGSYNEQFF.

This sequence joins TRBV28 and TRBJ1-2; D unresolved. The germline V gene encodes CDR1 MDHEN and CDR2 SYDVKM. V lost 5 bases and J 5 bases, leaving 12 bases between the germline ends. The CDR3 is 13 residues long. The CDR3 loop reads CASSQRTAYGYTF. The DNA of the CDR3 is TGTGCCAGCAGTCAACGGACGGCTTATGGCTACACCTTC.

Turning to this clone: Other DNA sequences within the sample encode an identical CDR3. The rearrangement joins TRBV5-1 to TRBJ1-1; D is ambiguous. The V gene's germline CDR1 is SGHRS and CDR2 YFSETQ. CDR3 size: 13 residues. The germline V and J ends were trimmed by 0 bases and 0 bases, with 3 bases remaining between them. The DNA of the CDR3 is TGCGCCAGCAGCTTGGTTATGAACACTGAAGCTTTCTTT. Encoded protein: CASSLVMNTEAFF.

The V call is TRBV15, the J call TRBJ1-2; TRBD1 is a possible D gene (5 bases). The CDR3 has 15 residues. Trimming cost V 1 base and J 7 bases, with 16 bases left between them. Germline values: CDR1 LNHNV, CDR2 YYDKDF (reference sequence). As DNA, the CDR3 is TGTGCCACCAGCAGAGTTCGACGGGGCGAGGTTGGCTACACCTTC. As protein: CATSRVRRGEVGYTF.

About this clone itself: This sample also contains other DNA sequences that code for the same CDR3. This sequence joins TRBV5-1 and TRBJ2-7; D could derive from TRBD1 or TRBD2 (6 bases each). The CDR3 sequence is 14 residues long. CDR1 is SGHRS, CDR2 YFSETQ, per germline. V lost 4 bases to trimming and J lost 2 bases, with 13 bases between them. The CDR3 is CASSLGGSTYEQYF. The CDR3 coding sequence is TGCGCCAGCAGCCTAGGGGGGAGTACCTACGAGCAGTACTTC.

This chain links TRBV28 with TRBJ1-5; 9 bases are a match to TRBD1. Germline V gene data show CDR1 as MDHEN and CDR2 as SYDVKM. The CDR3 extends over 16 amino acids. The junction had 10 bases not matched to a gene; V was cut back by 6 bases and J by 4 bases. CDR3 protein: CASRLSGQGRNQPQHF. The CDR3, as DNA: TGTGCCAGCAGACTATCGGGACAGGGTCGGAATCAGCCCCAGCATTTT.

The rearrangement links TRBV6-1 to TRBJ1-2, with 7 bases lining up with TRBD1. Germline V CDR1 and CDR2: MNHNS, SASEGT. This CDR3 has 13 residues. With 6 bases clipped from V and 8 bases from J, the junction kept 9 bases outside the gene matches. The CDR3 region has the DNA TGTGCCAGCAGAGGGACAGCCGCACCAGGCTACACCTTC. Protein: CASRGTAAPGYTF.

This chain links TRBV5-1 with TRBJ2-5; 7 bases agree with TRBD1. The germline V gene has CDR1 SGHRS and CDR2 YFSETQ. This CDR3 spans 16 amino acids. V lost 1 base and J lost 5; bases outside the gene matches: 11. This CDR3 reads CASSLRGQTGVETQYF. The CDR3 DNA reads TGCGCCAGCAGCTTGAGGGGACAGACCGGGGTGGAGACCCAGTACTTC.

V gene TRBV28 combines with J gene TRBJ2-7; maybe TRBD2 (7 bases). V lost 7 bases, J lost 7 bases, and 20 bases lay in between. In germline, CDR1 is MDHEN, CDR2 SYDVKM. The CDR3 has 14 amino acids. In nucleotides, the CDR3 is TGTGCCAGCACCTTGAGTCGGGGGGCTGGTGAGCAGTACTTC. Its translation: CASTLSRGAGEQYF. Full variable domain (rest looked up from reference TRBV28 and TRBJ2-7): DVKVTQSSRYLVKRTGEKVFLECVQDMDHENMFWYRQDPGLGLRLIYFSYDVKMKEKGDIPEGYSVSREKKERFSLILESASTNQTSMYLCASTLSRGAGEQYFGPGTRLTVT.

The chain couples TRBV11-1 to TRBJ1-3, with D tentatively TRBD1 (5 bases). The CDR3 loop spans 18 amino acids. Trimming left V 7 bases short and J 1 base short, with 23 bases between. Germline CDR1 reads SGHAT; CDR2 reads FQDESV (reference sequence). CDR3 sequence (DNA): TGTGCCAGCACCCCAGGTCGCTTCGACGGGACTTCTGGAAACACCATATATTTT. The encoded protein is CASTPGRFDGTSGNTIYF.

V and J are TRBV7-8 and TRBJ2-7, with 9 bases matching TRBD2. Germline values: CDR1 SGHVS, CDR2 FQNEAQ. This CDR3 has 14 amino acids. With 6 bases clipped from V and 4 bases from J, the junction kept 7 bases outside the gene matches. CDR3 coding DNA: TGTGCCAGCAGTCGGACTAGCGCTTATTACGAGCAGTACTTC. The encoded protein is CASSRTSAYYEQYF.

This rearrangement joins TRBV5-4 to TRBJ1-2; D ambiguous. The CDR3 consists of 13 residues. Germline V lookup: CDR1 SGHNT, CDR2 YYREEE (reference sequence). Trimming cost V 5 bases and J 2 bases, with 10 bases left between them. CDR3 bases: TGTGCCAGCAGTTCGACAAGGAACTATGGCTACACCTTC. Its translation is CASSSTRNYGYTF.

This clone was seen only once. This chain joins TRBV7-2 and TRBJ2-7; 13 positions match TRBD2. This CDR3 is 19 amino acids long. The V gene's germline CDR1 is SGHTA and CDR2 FQGNSA. The junction had 12 bases not matched to a gene; V was cut back by 4 bases and J by 0 bases. The DNA of the CDR3 is TGTGCCAGCAGCTCACCCGGGACTAGCGGGACCCCCCGCTCCTACGAGCAGTACTTC. Encoded protein: CASSSPGTSGTPRSYEQYF.

The gene calls are TRBV29-1 and TRBJ2-5; 9 bases agree with TRBD1. This CDR3 region has 14 residues. Germline V lookup: CDR1 SQVTM, CDR2 ANQGSEA. Trimming at V came to 7 bases and at J to 2 bases, leaving 8 bases not matched to a gene. The CDR3 DNA follows: TGCAGCGCGGTCCGGGACAGGGTACAAGAGACCCAGTACTTC. This encodes CSAVRDRVQETQYF.

The V and J genes are TRBV6-1 and TRBJ1-5; D ambiguous. V was pared by 10 bases and J by 4 bases, with 5 bases between. Germline CDR1 reads MNHNS; CDR2 reads SASEGT. This CDR3 spans 10 amino acids. CDR3 nucleotide sequence: TGTGCCACTACGAATCAGCCCCAGCATTTT. Encoded protein: CATTNQPQHF.

The chain uses TRBV13 and TRBJ2-4, with TRBD1 matching over 7 bases. The V gene's germline CDR1 is PRHDT and CDR2 FYEKMQ (reference sequence). Losses at the gene ends were 5 bases for V and 0 bases for J; bases not matched to a gene: 7. The CDR3 loop spans 16 amino acids. CDR3 sequence reads: CASSRTGVLAKNIQYF. CDR3 in DNA: TGTGCCAGCAGCCGTACAGGGGTTTTAGCCAAAAACATTCAGTACTTC.

The J gene is TRBJ2-7, the V gene TRBV7-2; D possibly corresponds to TRBD1 (6 bases). This CDR3 has 13 residues. Germline assignment: CDR1 SGHTA and CDR2 FQGNSA. V gave up 2 bases and J gave up 6 bases, with 11 bases separating them. The CDR3 nucleotides are TGTGCCAGCAGCTTAAACAGGGTGGGCGAGCAGTACTTC. Protein product: CASSLNRVGEQYF.

CDR3 loop: CASSFSSGGYNEQFF. CDR3 DNA sequence: TGTGCCAGCAGTTTCTCCAGCGGGGGATACAATGAGCAGTTCTTC. V usage is TRBV27 and J usage is TRBJ2-1; 8 bases are shared with TRBD2. The trim removed 3 bases at V and 4 bases at J, leaving 5 bases unmatched. This CDR3 has 15 residues. CDR1 MNHEY and CDR2 SMNVEV come from the germline V gene (reference sequence).